The 25 T cell receptor beta chains below come from one sample, sequenced in a study of T cell repertoires in aging, cancer and after chemotherapy. TRB rearrangements spanning V, D and J were amplified using mixed TRB-A/B primers. MiXCR, applied by TCRdb to the multiplex PCR reads, yields one record per CDR3 protein. Here the sample spans under 3,000 distinct CDR3 sequences, less than 25% being singletons. The template was genomic DNA from peripheral blood, not RNA. Sequenced input: blood. The receptors come from a human donor with a solid tumor.

This clonotype was counted only a few times. The rearrangement joins TRBV2 to TRBJ2-5; 8 nucleotides align to TRBD2. The ends lost 6 bases at V and 3 bases at J; junction bases unmatched: 6. The germline CDR1 and CDR2 sequences are SNHLY and FYNNEI. This CDR3 spans 14 amino acids. CDR3 residues: CASSFTSGKETQYF. The CDR3 DNA follows: TGTGCCAGCAGCTTCACTAGCGGCAAAGAGACCCAGTACTTC.

V gene TRBV2 combines with J gene TRBJ1-1, with 7 positions matching TRBD1. J gave up 1 base and V 6 bases, and 11 bases lay outside the gene matches. The CDR3 sequence is 16 residues long. Germline lookup yields CDR1 SNHLY and CDR2 FYNNEI. Here the CDR3 DNA reads TGTGCCAGCAGCGGGGAAATAGGACAGGCGAACACTGAAGCTTTCTTT. Protein: CASSGEIGQANTEAFF.

This chain uses TRBV6-1 with TRBJ2-2, with TRBD2 identical over 10 bases. Germline V gives CDR1 MNHNS, CDR2 SASEGT. The ends lost 2 bases at V and 6 bases at J; junction bases unmatched: 0. The CDR3 is 14 amino acids. CDR3 residues: CASSELAGAGELFF. CDR3 DNA sequence: TGTGCCAGCAGTGAACTAGCGGGGGCCGGGGAGCTGTTTTTT.

The chain recombines TRBV7-6 with TRBJ1-3; D gene ambiguous. The CDR3 extends over 16 amino acids. Germline-derived CDR1 and CDR2 are SGHVS and FNYEAQ. V gave up 2 bases and J gave up 0 bases, with 11 bases separating them. The CDR3 DNA reads TGTGCCAGCAGCTTAAAGGGAGTAGGCTCTGGAAACACCATATATTTT. Residues: CASSLKGVGSGNTIYF.

This clonotype was recorded a few times. The chain joins TRBV27 to TRBJ2-3; D is uncertain. The V end was cut by 0 bases, the J end by 3 bases, with 10 bases between. The CDR3 covers 15 residues. Per the germline V gene, CDR1 is MNHEY and CDR2 is SMNVEV (reference sequence). The CDR3 DNA is TGTGCCAGCAGTTTATCGGGGTACGAGACAGATACGCAGTATTTT. Translation gives CASSLSGYETDTQYF.

This clonotype was detected a few times. V is TRBV5-1 and J is TRBJ2-7, with TRBD1 matching over 8 bases. With V trimmed by 4 bases and J by 3 bases, 6 bases remained unmatched. CDR3 length equals 14 residues. Germline V lookup: CDR1 SGHRS, CDR2 YFSETQ. CDR3 protein: CASSAGTGFYEQYF. CDR3 sequence (DNA): TGCGCCAGCAGCGCAGGGACAGGATTCTACGAGCAGTACTTC.

Comments on this clonotype: A read error may be the cause here, since a much bigger clone is one base away. This chain connects TRBV20-1 to TRBJ2-1; 10 positions match TRBD2. Trimming cost V 4 bases and J 6 bases; bases outside gene matches: 6. The germline gives CDR1 DFQATT, CDR2 SNEGSKA (reference sequence). The CDR3 is made up of 14 amino acids. CDR3 bases: TGCAGTGCTACCACTAGCGGGATGGGCAATGAGCAGTTCTTC. Residues: CSATTSGMGNEQFF.

This clonotype is judged medium-sized. CDR3 loop: CSARVGTVQETQYF. Written as DNA, the CDR3 is TGCAGTGCTAGAGTCGGGACGGTCCAAGAGACCCAGTACTTC. The J gene is TRBJ2-5, the V gene TRBV20-1; D is tentatively TRBD1 or TRBD2 (5 bases each). V was clipped by 1 base and J by 1 base, with 10 bases between them. This CDR3 region has 14 residues. CDR1 DFQATT and CDR2 SNEGSKA come from the germline V gene (reference sequence).

This clonotype was seen more than once but under ten times. V and J are TRBV6-6 and TRBJ2-7; D gene uncertain. The CDR3 is made up of 15 amino acids. V was trimmed by 4 bases and J by 2 bases, leaving 15 bases between them. From germline, CDR1 is MNHNY and CDR2 SVGAGI (reference sequence). The CDR3 sequence: CASSSPVLQAYEQYF. CDR3 sequence (DNA): TGTGCCAGCAGTTCCCCGGTCCTTCAAGCCTACGAGCAGTACTTC.

This clonotype was found a few times. The V call is TRBV6-1, the J call TRBJ2-4, with no clear D. Germline lookup yields CDR1 MNHNS and CDR2 SASEGT. This CDR3 contains 17 residues. The V end was cut by 2 bases, the J end by 3 bases, with 17 bases between. In DNA, the CDR3 is TGTGCCAGCAGTGAAAGGTGGCAAGACATAGGCAAAAACATTCAGTACTTC. Translated, it gives CASSERWQDIGKNIQYF.

Judged by abundance, this clonotype is medium-sized (0.01 to 0.1%). This chain uses TRBV6-6 with TRBJ2-1, with TRBD2 matching over 12 bases. This CDR3 region has 16 residues. Germline V gene sequence: CDR1 MNHNY, CDR2 SVGAGI (reference sequence). V shed 5 bases and J 8 bases; nucleotides not matched to a gene: 10. Here the CDR3 reads CASSTMTSGSWDEQFF. For the CDR3, the DNA is TGTGCCAGCAGTACGATGACTAGCGGGAGTTGGGATGAGCAGTTCTTC.

The gene calls are TRBV12-3 or TRBV12-4 and TRBJ2-7; maybe TRBD1 (5 bases). V was shortened by 4 bases and J by 6 bases, with 13 bases between the two germline ends. The CDR3 spans 13 residues. CDR3 sequence: CASSSIQASEQYF. The CDR3 nucleotides read TGTGCCAGCAGTTCCATACAGGCGAGCGAGCAGTACTTC.

The chain joins TRBV5-4 to TRBJ1-6; unclear D gene. The germline gives CDR1 SGHNT, CDR2 YYREEE (reference sequence). CDR3 length equals 16 residues. V shed 0 bases and J shed 0 bases, with 7 bases lying between them. CDR3 residues: CASSLDFSSYNSPLHF. CDR3 coding DNA: TGTGCCAGCAGCTTGGACTTCAGCTCCTATAATTCACCCCTCCACTTT.

This clonotype counts as medium-sized. The gene calls are TRBV6-5 and TRBJ2-6; D uncertain. The germline V gene encodes CDR1 MNHEY and CDR2 SVGAGI. The ends were cut back, 0 bases at V and 2 bases at J, with 11 bases in the middle. The CDR3 sequence is 17 residues long. DNA of the CDR3: TGTGCCAGCAGTTACTCCGCCGGAGTACCTGGGGCCAACGTCCTGACTTTC. This translates into CASSYSAGVPGANVLTF.

The V gene is TRBV12-3 or TRBV12-4, the J gene TRBJ2-7; 8 bases agree with TRBD2. The CDR3 covers 14 residues. V was clipped by 10 bases and J by 2 bases; unmatched bases: 10. The CDR3 spells CAISRGGVTYEQYF. Written as DNA, the CDR3 is TGTGCCATCAGCCGGGGGGGGGTCACCTACGAGCAGTACTTC.

By share, this clonotype ranks as medium-sized. The chain is built from TRBV19 and TRBJ2-7; D is possibly TRBD1 or TRBD2 (5 bases each). V dropped 7 bases and J dropped 4 bases, with 20 bases sitting between them. Germline values: CDR1 LNHDA, CDR2 SQIVND (reference sequence). The CDR3 runs 15 residues. CDR3 residues: CASTPAGTNLYEQYF. CDR3 sequence (DNA): TGTGCCAGTACCCCGGCCGGGACCAACCTTTACGAGCAGTACTTC.

V and J are TRBV4-2 and TRBJ2-3, with D perhaps matching TRBD1 (5 bases). Per germline, CDR1 LGHNA and CDR2 YNFKEQ. V was cut by 0 bases and J by 5 bases, with 6 bases left in between. This CDR3 spans 13 amino acids. The CDR3 here is CASSQERGDTQYF. The CDR3 region has the DNA TGTGCCAGCAGCCAAGAAAGGGGAGATACGCAGTATTTT.

This clonotype has a handful of counts. The chain carries TRBV12-3 or TRBV12-4 and TRBJ2-7, with D maybe TRBD2 (6 bases). The CDR3 spans 12 residues. Trimming removed 8 bases at V and 3 bases at J, with 11 bases between. CDR3 residues: CASRGGGYEQYF. The CDR3, as DNA: TGTGCCAGCCGGGGAGGTGGCTACGAGCAGTACTTC.

This clonotype was seen a few times. The rearrangement links TRBV15 to TRBJ1-1; D not certain. Germline V lookup: CDR1 LNHNV, CDR2 YYDKDF (reference sequence). This CDR3 is 15 amino acids long. Trimming removed 0 bases at V and 1 base at J, with 9 bases between. The CDR3 protein is CATSRERKANTEAFF. The DNA for the CDR3 is TGTGCCACCAGCAGAGAACGGAAGGCGAACACTGAAGCTTTCTTT.

A note on this clonotype: One end of the junction is discordant with germline, which a read error may explain. The V and J genes are TRBV12-3 or TRBV12-4 and TRBJ1-1, with D uncertain. The CDR3 length is 12 residues. The DNA of the CDR3 is TGTGTCAGCGCCCGCGTCCCTATTGAAGCTTTCTTT. This codes for CVSARVPIEAFF.

The chain has TRBV4-2 and TRBJ2-7; no clear D gene. This CDR3 comprises 14 residues. Trimming took off 5 bases at V and 2 bases at J, with 13 bases between the two ends. The germline V gene encodes CDR1 LGHNA and CDR2 YNFKEQ. CDR3 coding DNA: TGTGCCAGCAGCTCGCAGATTGGTCCCTACGAGCAGTACTTC. Protein sequence: CASSSQIGPYEQYF.

The CDR3, as DNA: TGCGCCAGCAGACCGCAGGGGCTCCCGGAGCAGTACTTC. Translation gives CASRPQGLPEQYF. The chain combines TRBV5-1 with TRBJ2-7; possible D gene TRBD1, 6 bases. V was trimmed by 5 bases and J by 7 bases, leaving 16 bases between them. CDR1 SGHRS and CDR2 YFSETQ come from the germline V gene. The CDR3 spans 13 residues.

The J gene is TRBJ1-4, the V gene TRBV7-2, with a possible D match to TRBD1 (5 bases). Per germline, CDR1 SGHTA and CDR2 FQGNSA. V was shortened by 4 bases and J by 8 bases, with 17 bases between the two germline ends. The CDR3 loop spans 15 amino acids. As DNA, the CDR3 is TGTGCCAGCAGCTCAATCCCTACCGGGGCGGAAAAACTGTTTTTT. Translation gives CASSSIPTGAEKLFF.

Points on this clonotype: One end of the junction is discordant with germline, which a read error may explain. This chain joins TRBV7-3 and TRBJ2-1, with D perhaps matching TRBD2 (5 bases). The CDR3 totals 14 residues. Germline lookup yields CDR1 SGHTA and CDR2 FQGTGA. The CDR3 sequence: CASSQERYYNEQFF. CDR3 DNA sequence: TGCGCCAGCAGCCAAGAGCGGTACTACAATGAGCAGTTCTTC.

The chain uses TRBV5-1 and TRBJ2-2; D may be TRBD1 (6 bases). Per germline, CDR1 SGHRS and CDR2 YFSETQ. Trimming removed 0 bases at V and 5 bases at J, with 14 bases between. The length of the CDR3 is 16 residues. CDR3 sequence (DNA): TGCGCCAGCAGCTTGGTGGGGGCAGGCGAAACCGGGGAGCTGTTTTTT. Residues: CASSLVGAGETGELFF.